The present T cell receptor (beta chain) was sequenced within a study of OX40 agonist ivuxolimab in advanced cancers. The repertoire was sequenced with immunoSEQ multiplex PCR; TCRdb's copy has only in-frame clones and lacks some. The table has roughly 90,000 clones, about 90% seen once. Looked up from germline, CDR1 is SGHTA and CDR2 is FQGTGA. The CDR3 loop spans 16 amino acids. With 1 base removed from V and 6 bases from J, the gap between germline ends came to 18 bases. The sequence derives from an adult with an advanced solid tumor such as melanoma, head and neck, liver or kidney cancer. This chain connects TRBV7-3 to TRBJ1-1; D not resolved. Sequences were derived from CD4+ or CD8+ T cells sorted from blood, sampled in a trial of the OX40 agonist ivuxolimab. The CDR3 protein is CASSLNFGRSVPEAFF. DNA of the CDR3: TGTGCCAGCAGCTTAAACTTTGGGCGCAGTGTACCTGAAGCTTTCTTT.